The next 10 T cell receptor beta chains were all read from a single sample in a study of T cells in Graves' hyperthyroidism and ophthalmopathy. Researchers took RNA transcripts and amplified the TCR beta CDR3 regions from them. In the first-round RT-PCR of the TCR CDR3, the HTBI primer set was used. One entry per CDR3 protein results from TCRdb running MiXCR on the multiplex PCR reads. Of roughly 110,000 distinct CDR3 sequences in the sample, approximately 15% are singletons; the top ten hold about 45%. The sample consisted of blood. These receptors all stem from a woman aged 45-65 years with Graves' hyperthyroidism.

This clonotype was observed at least ten times. This chain connects TRBV3-1 to TRBJ2-5, with D perhaps TRBD2 (6 bases). V lost 4 bases and J lost 2, with 8 bases in between. The CDR3 spans 13 residues. The germline CDR1 and CDR2 sequences are LGHDT and YNNKEL (reference sequence). The CDR3 DNA reads as TGTGCCAGCAGCCCGGGGGTACAAGAGACCCAGTACTTC. Its protein is CASSPGVQETQYF.

This clonotype has at least ten counts. The J gene is TRBJ2-5, the V gene TRBV2; 9 bases line up with TRBD2. There are 15 residues in the CDR3. Germline CDR1 and CDR2: SNHLY and FYNNEI. J was trimmed by 4 bases and V by 4 bases; bases with no gene match: 7. The CDR3 spells CASSARTSERETQYF. DNA of the CDR3: TGTGCCAGCAGTGCCAGGACTAGCGAACGAGAGACCCAGTACTTC.

This clonotype occurred a few times. This chain links TRBV20-1 with TRBJ2-5; D could derive from TRBD1 or TRBD2 (6 bases each). Germline V lookup: CDR1 DFQATT, CDR2 SNEGSKA (reference sequence). The CDR3 is 15 residues long. V gave up 2 bases and J gave up 2 bases, with 15 bases separating them. The CDR3 nucleotides are TGCAGTGCTAGACGGGGGCCTTCGGGACAAGAGACCCAGTACTTC. It specifies CSARRGPSGQETQYF.

At least ten counts were recorded for this clonotype. This chain uses TRBV7-9 with TRBJ2-1; TRBD2 aligns across 8 bases. With V trimmed by 2 bases and J by 7 bases, 13 bases remained unmatched. This CDR3 is built from 17 residues. Germline V gene data show CDR1 as SEHNR and CDR2 as FQNEAQ (reference sequence). DNA for the CDR3: TGTGCCAGCAGCTTAATCGTTTCGGGACTAGTAAATAATGAGCAGTTCTTC. This codes for CASSLIVSGLVNNEQFF.

This sequence joins TRBV3-1 and TRBJ1-2; D is possibly TRBD1 (5 bases). The length of the CDR3 is 12 residues. V was cut by 4 bases and J by 13 bases, with 16 bases left in between. Germline V CDR1 and CDR2: LGHDT, YNNKEL (reference sequence). The CDR3 loop is CASSPTPGLATF. CDR3 bases: TGTGCCAGCAGCCCAACTCCGGGACTAGCCACCTTC.

This chain joins TRBV19 and TRBJ2-3; D call uncertain. CDR3 length: 14 residues. V lost 7 bases and J 4 bases, leaving 15 bases between the germline ends. CDR1 and CDR2 from the germline V gene are LNHDA and SQIVND (reference sequence). The CDR3, as DNA: TGTGCCAGTACCTTCCGGGTGCTGTCAGATACGCAGTATTTT. Its protein product is CASTFRVLSDTQYF.

This clonotype was counted ten times or more. The genes are TRBV10-3 and TRBJ1-6; D is uncertain. V lost 7 bases to trimming and J lost 7 bases, with 11 bases between them. Germline V lookup: CDR1 ENHRY, CDR2 SYGVKD. This CDR3 is built from 13 residues. The CDR3 DNA reads as TGTGCCATCAATACTAGCAGGAATTCACCCCTCCACTTT. Protein product: CAINTSRNSPLHF.

This clonotype was seen repeatedly, ten times or more. V gene TRBV4-1 combines with J gene TRBJ2-7; possibly TRBD1 or TRBD2 for D (5 bases each). The CDR3 has 15 residues. Germline V gene data show CDR1 as MGHRA and CDR2 as YSYEKL. V lost 2 bases to trimming and J lost 4 bases, with 15 bases between them. Here the CDR3 DNA reads TGCGCCAGCAGCCAAACGTCCGGGACCCAATACGAGCAGTACTTC. Amino acid sequence: CASSQTSGTQYEQYF.

The J gene is TRBJ2-1, the V gene TRBV28; D possibly corresponds to TRBD1 (5 bases). There are 19 residues in the CDR3. The V gene's germline CDR1 is MDHEN and CDR2 SYDVKM. V was pared by 1 base and J by 2 bases, with 21 bases between. This chain's CDR3 is CASSLFLGRAPAAYNEQFF. DNA for the CDR3: TGTGCCAGCAGTTTATTCCTAGGCAGGGCGCCCGCGGCCTACAATGAGCAGTTCTTC.

This clonotype was seen many times. The V and J genes are TRBV30 and TRBJ1-1; D is ambiguous. From germline, CDR1 is GTSNPN and CDR2 SVGIG (reference sequence). V lost 0 bases and J 3 bases, leaving 8 bases between the germline ends. The CDR3 runs 13 residues. The CDR3, as DNA: TGTGCCTGGAGTGTACGGTCGGACACTGAAGCTTTCTTT. Translation gives CAWSVRSDTEAFF.